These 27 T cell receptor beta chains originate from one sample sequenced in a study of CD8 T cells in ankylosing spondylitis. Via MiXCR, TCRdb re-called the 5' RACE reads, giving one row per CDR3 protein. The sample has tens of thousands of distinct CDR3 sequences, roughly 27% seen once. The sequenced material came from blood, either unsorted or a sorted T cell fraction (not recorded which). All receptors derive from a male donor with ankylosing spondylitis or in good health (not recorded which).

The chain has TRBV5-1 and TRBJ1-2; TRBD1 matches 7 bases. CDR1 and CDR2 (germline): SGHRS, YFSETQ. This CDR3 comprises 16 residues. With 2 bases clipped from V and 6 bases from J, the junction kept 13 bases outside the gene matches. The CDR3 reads CASSFETGRIEDGYTF. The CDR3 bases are TGCGCCAGCAGCTTCGAGACAGGGAGGATTGAGGATGGCTACACCTTC.

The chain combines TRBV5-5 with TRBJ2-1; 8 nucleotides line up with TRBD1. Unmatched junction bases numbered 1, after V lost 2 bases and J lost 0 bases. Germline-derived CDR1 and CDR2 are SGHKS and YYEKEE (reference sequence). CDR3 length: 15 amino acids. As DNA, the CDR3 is TGTGCCAGCAGCTTACAGGGGGACTCCTACAATGAGCAGTTCTTC. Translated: CASSLQGDSYNEQFF. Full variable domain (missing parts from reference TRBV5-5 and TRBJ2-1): DAGVTQSPTHLIKTRGQQVTLRCSPISGHKSVSWYQQVLGQGPQFIFQYYEKEERGRGNFPDRFSARQFPNYSSELNVNALLLGDSALYLCASSLQGDSYNEQFFGPGTRLTVL.

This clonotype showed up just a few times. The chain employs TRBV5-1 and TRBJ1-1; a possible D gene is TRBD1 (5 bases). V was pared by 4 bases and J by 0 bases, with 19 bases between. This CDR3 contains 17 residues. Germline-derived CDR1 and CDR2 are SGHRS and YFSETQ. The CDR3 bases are TGCGCCAGCAGCCTCGCCGGGACGGAACTCATGAACACTGAAGCTTTCTTT. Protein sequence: CASSLAGTELMNTEAFF.

The CDR3 spells CASSLPKLTANTGELFF. CDR3 sequence (DNA): TGTGCCAGCAGCTTACCGAAATTGACAGCGAACACCGGGGAGCTGTTTTTT. The rearrangement links TRBV7-9 to TRBJ2-2; D may be TRBD1 (5 bases). The length of the CDR3 is 17 residues. V was pared by 2 bases and J by 0 bases, with 13 bases between. The germline V gene encodes CDR1 SEHNR and CDR2 FQNEAQ (reference sequence).

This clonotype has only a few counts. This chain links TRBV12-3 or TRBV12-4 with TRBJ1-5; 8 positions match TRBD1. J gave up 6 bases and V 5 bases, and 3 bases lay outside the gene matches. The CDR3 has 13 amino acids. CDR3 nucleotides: TGTGCCAGCAGTGCAGGGGGCGGTCAGCCCCAGCATTTT. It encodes CASSAGGGQPQHF.

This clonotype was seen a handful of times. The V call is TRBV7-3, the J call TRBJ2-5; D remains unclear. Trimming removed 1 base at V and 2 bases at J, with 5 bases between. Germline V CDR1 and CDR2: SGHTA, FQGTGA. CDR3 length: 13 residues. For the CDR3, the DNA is TGTGCCAGCAGCTTAAACCTTCAAGAGACCCAGTACTTC. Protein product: CASSLNLQETQYF.

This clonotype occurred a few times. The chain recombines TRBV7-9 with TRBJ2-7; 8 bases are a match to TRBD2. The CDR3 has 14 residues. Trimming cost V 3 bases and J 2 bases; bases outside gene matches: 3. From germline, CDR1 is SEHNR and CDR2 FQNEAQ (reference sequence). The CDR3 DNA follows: TGTGCCAGCAGCTTGGGACTAGTTCCCTACGAGCAGTACTTC. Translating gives CASSLGLVPYEQYF.

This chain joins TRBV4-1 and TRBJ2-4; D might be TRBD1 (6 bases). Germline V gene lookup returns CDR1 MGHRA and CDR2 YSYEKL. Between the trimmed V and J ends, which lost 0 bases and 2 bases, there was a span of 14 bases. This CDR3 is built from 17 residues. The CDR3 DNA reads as TGCGCCAGCAGCCAAGATCGGACAGTAGACACCAAAAACATTCAGTACTTC. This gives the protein CASSQDRTVDTKNIQYF.

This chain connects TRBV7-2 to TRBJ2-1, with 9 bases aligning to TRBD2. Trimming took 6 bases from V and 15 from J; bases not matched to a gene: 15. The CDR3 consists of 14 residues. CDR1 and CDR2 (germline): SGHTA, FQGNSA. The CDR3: CASSVGLAGDQLFF. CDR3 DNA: TGTGCCAGCAGTGTTGGGTTAGCGGGGGATCAATTGTTCTTC.

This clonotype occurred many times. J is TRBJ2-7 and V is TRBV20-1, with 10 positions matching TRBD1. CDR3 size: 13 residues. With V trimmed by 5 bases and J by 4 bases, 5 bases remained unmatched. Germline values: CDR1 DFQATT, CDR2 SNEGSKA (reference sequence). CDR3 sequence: CSAQDRGSYEQYF. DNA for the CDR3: TGCAGTGCTCAGGACAGGGGGAGTTACGAGCAGTACTTC.

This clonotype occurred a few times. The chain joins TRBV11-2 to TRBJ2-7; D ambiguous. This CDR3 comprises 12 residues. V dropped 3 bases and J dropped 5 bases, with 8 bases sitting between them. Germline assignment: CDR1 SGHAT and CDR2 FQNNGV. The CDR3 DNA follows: TGTGCCAGCAGCTTGAACCAGAACGAGCAGTACGTC. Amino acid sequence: CASSLNQNEQYV.

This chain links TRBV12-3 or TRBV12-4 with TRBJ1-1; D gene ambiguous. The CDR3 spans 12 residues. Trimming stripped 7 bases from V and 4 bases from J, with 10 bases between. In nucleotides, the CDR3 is TGTGCCAGCACCCGCCTGGGCACTGAAGCTTTCTTT. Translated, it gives CASTRLGTEAFF.

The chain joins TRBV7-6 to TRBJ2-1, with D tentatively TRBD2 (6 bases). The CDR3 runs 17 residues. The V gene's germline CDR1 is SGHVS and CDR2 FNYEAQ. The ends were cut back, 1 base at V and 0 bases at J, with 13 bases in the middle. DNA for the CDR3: TGTGCCAGCAGCTTAGTCGGACTACGAAGCTCCTACAATGAGCAGTTCTTC. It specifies CASSLVGLRSSYNEQFF.

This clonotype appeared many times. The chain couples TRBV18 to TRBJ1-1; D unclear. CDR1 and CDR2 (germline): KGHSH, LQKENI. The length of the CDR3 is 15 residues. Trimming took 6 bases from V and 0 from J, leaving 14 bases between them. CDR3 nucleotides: TGTGCCAGCTCCCACCCGGCTTCCATGAACACTGAAGCTTTCTTT. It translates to CASSHPASMNTEAFF.

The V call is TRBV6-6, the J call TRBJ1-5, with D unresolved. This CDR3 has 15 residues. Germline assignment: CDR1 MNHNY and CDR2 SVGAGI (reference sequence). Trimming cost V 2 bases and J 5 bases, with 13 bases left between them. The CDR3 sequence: CASSYTDGNDQPQHF. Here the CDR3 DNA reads TGTGCCAGCAGTTACACGGACGGGAATGATCAGCCCCAGCATTTT.

The CDR3 here is CASSFRRGLAGGPPSDTQYF. The CDR3 DNA is TGTGCCAGCAGCTTCCGGAGAGGGCTAGCGGGAGGGCCCCCTTCAGATACGCAGTATTTT. V gene TRBV12-3 or TRBV12-4 combines with J gene TRBJ2-3; 12 bases map to TRBD2. V lost 6 bases, J lost 4 bases, and 20 bases stayed unmatched. The CDR3 consists of 20 residues.

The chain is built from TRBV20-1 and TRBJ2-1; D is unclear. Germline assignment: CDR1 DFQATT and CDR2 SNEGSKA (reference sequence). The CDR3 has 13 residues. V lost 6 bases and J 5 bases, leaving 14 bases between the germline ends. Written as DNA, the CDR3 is TGCAGTGCCGCACCCCTAGTTAACAATGAGCAGTTCTTC. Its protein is CSAAPLVNNEQFF.

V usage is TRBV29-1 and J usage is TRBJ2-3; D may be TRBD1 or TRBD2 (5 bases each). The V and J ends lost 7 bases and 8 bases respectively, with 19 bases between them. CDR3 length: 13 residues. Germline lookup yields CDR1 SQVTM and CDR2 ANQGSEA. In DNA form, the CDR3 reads TGCAGCGCCCCCGGGACCGTACCCAGTACGCAGTATTTT. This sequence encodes CSAPGTVPSTQYF.

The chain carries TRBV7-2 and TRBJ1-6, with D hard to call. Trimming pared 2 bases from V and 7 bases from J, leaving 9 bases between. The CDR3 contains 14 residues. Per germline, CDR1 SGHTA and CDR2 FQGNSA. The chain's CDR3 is CASSLWTANSPLHF. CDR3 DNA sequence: TGTGCCAGCAGCTTATGGACGGCGAATTCACCCCTCCACTTT.

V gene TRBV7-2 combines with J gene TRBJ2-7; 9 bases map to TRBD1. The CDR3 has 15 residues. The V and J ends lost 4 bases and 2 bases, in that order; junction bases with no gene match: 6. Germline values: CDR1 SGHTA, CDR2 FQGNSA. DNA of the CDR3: TGTGCCAGCAGCTCCCGACAGGGGGTGACCTACGAGCAGTACTTC. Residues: CASSSRQGVTYEQYF.

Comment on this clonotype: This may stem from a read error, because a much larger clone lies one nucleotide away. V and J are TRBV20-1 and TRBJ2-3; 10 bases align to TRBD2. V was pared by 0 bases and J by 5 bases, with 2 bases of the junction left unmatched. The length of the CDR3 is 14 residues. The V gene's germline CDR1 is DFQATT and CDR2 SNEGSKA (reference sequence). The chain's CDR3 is CSARDPSGGDTQYF. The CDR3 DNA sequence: TGCAGTGCTAGAGATCCTAGCGGGGGAGATACGCAGTATTTT.

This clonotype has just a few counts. CDR3 loop: CASSFGLAGYTSTDTQYF. The CDR3 bases are TGTGCCAGCAGCTTTGGCCTAGCGGGCTATACTAGCACAGATACGCAGTATTTT. The chain combines TRBV11-3 with TRBJ2-3; 8 bases fit TRBD2. Per the germline V gene, CDR1 is SGHNT and CDR2 is YENEEA. The CDR3 runs to 18 residues. V shed 3 bases, J shed 0 bases, and the junction held 11 bases outside the gene matches.

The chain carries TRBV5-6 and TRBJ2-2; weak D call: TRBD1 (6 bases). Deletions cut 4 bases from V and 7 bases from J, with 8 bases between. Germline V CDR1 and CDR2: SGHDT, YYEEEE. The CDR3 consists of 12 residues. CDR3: CASSRQVGELFF. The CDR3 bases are TGTGCCAGCAGCCGACAGGTCGGGGAGCTGTTTTTT.

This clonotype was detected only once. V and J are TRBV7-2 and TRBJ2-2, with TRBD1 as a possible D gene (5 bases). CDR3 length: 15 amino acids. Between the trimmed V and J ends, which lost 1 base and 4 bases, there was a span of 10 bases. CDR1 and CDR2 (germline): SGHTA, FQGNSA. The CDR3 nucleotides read TGTGCCAGCAGCTTAGAGGGCAGGGTCACCGGGGAGCTGTTTTTT. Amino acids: CASSLEGRVTGELFF. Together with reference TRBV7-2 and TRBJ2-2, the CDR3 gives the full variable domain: GAGVSQSPSNKVTEKGKDVELRCDPISGHTALYWYRQSLGQGLEFLIYFQGNSAPDKSGLPSDRFSAERTGGSVSTLTIQRTQQEDSAVYLCASSLEGRVTGELFFGEGSRLTVL.

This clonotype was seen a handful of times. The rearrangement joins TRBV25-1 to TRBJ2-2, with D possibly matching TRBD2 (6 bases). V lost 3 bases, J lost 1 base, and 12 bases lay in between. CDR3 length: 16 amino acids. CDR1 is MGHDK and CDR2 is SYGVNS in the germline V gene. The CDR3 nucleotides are TGTGCCAGCAGTGAGTACCTAGCGAGGAACACCGGGGAGCTGTTTTTT. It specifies CASSEYLARNTGELFF.

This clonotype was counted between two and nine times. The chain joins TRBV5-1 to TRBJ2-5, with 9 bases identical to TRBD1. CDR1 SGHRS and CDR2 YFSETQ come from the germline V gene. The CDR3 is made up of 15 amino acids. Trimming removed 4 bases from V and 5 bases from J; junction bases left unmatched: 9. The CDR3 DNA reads TGCGCCAGCAGCAAAGGACAGGGGTCTATGGAGACCCAGTACTTC. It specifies CASSKGQGSMETQYF.

DNA for the CDR3: TGCGCCAGCAGCTTGGGTACTCTAGCCAAAAACATTCAGTACTTC. This translates into CASSLGTLAKNIQYF. The chain combines TRBV5-1 with TRBJ2-4; D not certain. V lost 0 bases and J 0 bases, leaving 7 bases between the germline ends. Germline-derived CDR1 and CDR2 are SGHRS and YFSETQ. This CDR3 is 15 amino acids long. The whole variable domain, remainder taken from reference TRBV5-1 and TRBJ2-4, is KAGVTQTPRYLIKTRGQQVTLSCSPISGHRSVSWYQQTPGQGLQFLFEYFSETQRNKGNFPGRFSGRQFSNSRSEMNVSTLELGDSALYLCASSLGTLAKNIQYFGAGTRLSVL.